Listed here is a single T cell receptor beta chain. This clone has just a few counts. What antigen it recognizes has not been identified. No quality values exist for individual bases; no much larger clone is one base distant. This entry is derived from a study of long-term antiretroviral therapy in people with HIV (dated by TCRdb to between 2021 and 2022). A note on the overall study: The earliest samples were collected about a decade before the 2015 WHO recommendation for immediate ART, when ART was typically delayed until CD4 counts fell. A total of under 250 cryopreserved PBMC samples came from roughly 30 adults with confirmed HIV infection and were collected serially over a mean of approximately six years (range 1-12). No cross-contamination during QIAcube processing turned up in test extractions that ran a monoclonal T-cell line alongside some 34 polyclonal samples. Whether ART initiation and durable HIV suppression were associated with changes in peripheral blood TRB repertoire composition and diversity was tested in a retrospective serial study. About 35% of the 30 participants with HIV were female.

Broader findings and caveats from the paper: A significant increase in TRB diversity was found to be associated with ART initiation, although TRB diversity was observed to remain significantly below that of transplant donor controls even after long-term ART. At every time point, the repertoire was dominated by expanded TRB clones first identified before ART initiation, although this dominance fluctuated and, in many PLHIV, declined after ART. The samples were dated from about 2003 to 2018, and the ART regimens that were used may be less effective than current ART regimens. Inferences about post-ART repertoire changes were limited because no data were available on ART adherence, viral resistance or therapy changes. Compared with controls, HIV repertoires had narrower CDR3 length ranges, and the network structure pointed to an antigen-experienced repertoire that shifted only slightly toward naive after ART. Because pre-ART samples had limited cell numbers, profiling was done on unsorted PBMC rather than on sorted CD4+ and CD8+ T cells. Limited PBMC availability meant only the TCR beta chain was sequenced, without alpha chain pairing.

The immunoSEQ hsTCRB v3.0 assay was used at survey level resolution for TRB variable region sequencing. The target sequencing depth for TRB was about 40,000-55,000 T-cell genomes per sample. TRB libraries were pooled and sequenced on an Illumina MiSeq using a v3 150-cycle kit. The study's own analysis went as follows. Repertoire analysis was run in R within a reproducible Nextflow workflow that covered QC, data transformation and analysis. LymphoSeq2, an R package for exploring AIRR-Seq data, was used to implement the custom analyses. A handful of samples that produced fewer than 5000 total TRB sequences were removed, so some 190 HIV repertoires were analyzed. Of the roughly 190 retained HIV repertoires, approximately 57 were collected before and 120 to 130 after ART initiation. Repertoires were downsampled to 5000 TRB nucleotide sequences, with summary statistics averaged over 100 downsampling iterations. TRB sequences were retained for analysis only if CDR3 regions of at least seven amino acids were present. Two measures captured diversity: a Shannon entropy-derived clonality score and the Gini coefficient. Repertoire networks linked the top 5000 CDR3 amino acid sequences whenever two sequences differed by an edit distance of one. Antigen specificity groups and MHC restriction were predicted for TRB CDR3 amino acid sequences with GLIPH2. To flag known CMV, EBV, HIV or tissue antigen associations, CDR3 amino acid sequences were matched against VDJdb and McPAS-TCR. Pre-ART, post-ART and control groups were compared with Wilcoxon signed-rank tests and Holm-Bonferroni correction. The immuneACCESS repertoire file appears here via TCRdb, limited to in-frame rearrangements. These files lack a portion of the clones; in checked studies, under half of the deficit traces to unresolved V genes, and the cause of the others is not known. D and trimming come from the DNA, and the V and J calls and clone size come from that table. Counted in this sample were 25,000 to 35,000 clones; over 70% of them appeared once. Approximately 7.6% of the sample is in the top ten clones.

Participants were included only if at least one PBMC sample before ART initiation and at least two post-ART samples were available. Every participant with HIV received treatment in the United States of America. Before DNA extraction, cryopreserved samples of about 0.9-11 million PBMC were thawed and then washed. At the time of the earliest PBMC sample for each participant with HIV, ages ranged from about 23 to 60 years. PBMC samples from each participant spanned 1-4 timepoints before ART initiation and 2-8 timepoints after ART initiation, with a median of 7 samples. Serial HIV viral load, CD4+ T-cell count, ART history and demographic data were obtained for every participant. Genomic DNA was extracted from unsorted PBMC with a Qiagen kit on a QIAcube, processed in batches of 12 samples. From the germline V gene, CDR1 is SGHRS and CDR2 is YFSETQ. The CDR3 spans 13 residues, from the cysteine through the phenylalanine. Of the read, only the CDR3 DNA is kept; its 39 bases are in frame from base 1. Trimming takes 0 bases from V and 8 bases from J, and the germline ends sit 11 bases apart.

This sample comprised unsorted PBMCs, obtained 3.1 years after starting antiretroviral therapy. The clonotype was recovered from a woman aged 45-65 years with HIV. Recombination linked TRBV5-1 to TRBJ1-1, with the D gene call left open. The CDR3 here reads CASSLGLTEEAFF. Here is the DNA: TGCGCCAGCAGCTTGGGTTTGACGGAGGAAGCTTTCTTT.